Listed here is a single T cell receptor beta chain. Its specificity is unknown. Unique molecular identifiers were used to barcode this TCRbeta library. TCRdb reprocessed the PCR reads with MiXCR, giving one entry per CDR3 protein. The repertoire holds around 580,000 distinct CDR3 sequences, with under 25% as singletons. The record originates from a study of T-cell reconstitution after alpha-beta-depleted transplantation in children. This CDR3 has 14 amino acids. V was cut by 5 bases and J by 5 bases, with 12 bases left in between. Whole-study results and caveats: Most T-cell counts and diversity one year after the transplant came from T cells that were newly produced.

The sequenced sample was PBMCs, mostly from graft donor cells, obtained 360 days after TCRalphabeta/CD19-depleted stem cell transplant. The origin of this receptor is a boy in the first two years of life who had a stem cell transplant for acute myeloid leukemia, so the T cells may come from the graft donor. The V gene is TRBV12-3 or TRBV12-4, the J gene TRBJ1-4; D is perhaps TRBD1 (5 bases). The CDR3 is CASSPRTPNEKLFF. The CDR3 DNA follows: TGTGCCAGCAGTCCCAGGACACCAAATGAAAAACTGTTTTTT.